Sequencing of this TCR beta chain was carried out in a study of shared clonotypes between healthy human individuals. Profiled with immunoSEQ multiplex PCR; TCRdb holds only in-frame clones, not every one. The repertoire holds a few million clones, with 85% to 95% as singletons. The sequenced sample was naive CD4+ T cells from PBMCs. The subset: CD45RA+ positively selected. The TCR sequence derives from a man between 18 and 35 years old in good health. Some clones in this sample may be carry-over from other donors' samples.

The CDR3 protein is CASSQPFDINYGYTF. CDR3 DNA: TGTGCCAGCAGCCAACCTTTCGATATAAACTATGGCTACACCTTC. This chain connects TRBV7-9 to TRBJ1-2; D gene uncertain. Trimming left V 5 bases short and J 2 bases short, with 15 bases between. CDR3 length equals 15 residues. Germline CDR1 SEHNR, CDR2 FQNEAQ (reference sequence). Combining the CDR3 with reference TRBV7-9 and TRBJ1-2 gives the whole variable domain DTGVSQNPRHKITKRGQNVTFRCDPISEHNRLYWYRQTLGQGPEFLTYFQNEAQLEKSRLLSDRFSAERPKGSFSTLEIQRTEQGDSAMYLCASSQPFDINYGYTFGSGTRLTVV.